Following are 18 T cell receptor beta chains from one sample sequenced in a study of blood T cells in healthy people across ages (dated by TCRdb to about 2015). The library came from 5' RACE. The run used an Illumina HiSeq 2500. A second PCR of about 6 to 11 cycles was performed with a sample-barcoded 5' primer and a J-beta primer mix. TCRdb itself trimmed the public reads at Q25 with fastp, ran MiXCR and retained productive beta chains. Rows with a matching CDR3 protein are joined into one entry that keeps the most common DNA and genes. In this sample the table shows some 900,000 distinct CDR3 sequences, about 48% of which occur a single time. The ten top clones hold 13% of the sample. The sample consisted of blood. The source of these receptors is a man younger than 40 in good health.

The rearrangement links TRBV6-2 or TRBV6-3 to TRBJ2-7; D is undetermined. Looked up from germline, CDR1 is MNHEY and CDR2 is SVGEGT. The CDR3 totals 14 residues. Trimming took off 7 bases at V and 0 bases at J, with 13 bases between the two ends. The CDR3 is CASTKEDLSYEQYF. In DNA, the CDR3 is TGTGCCAGCACCAAGGAAGACCTCTCCTACGAGCAGTACTTC.

In the case of this clonotype: With a much larger clone just one base away, this may be a read error. The V call is TRBV7-2, the J call TRBJ2-1; no reliable D call. Looked up from germline, CDR1 is SGHTA and CDR2 is FQGNSA. The CDR3 has 13 residues. V lost 6 bases and J 5 bases, leaving 11 bases between the germline ends. The CDR3 DNA follows: TGTGCCAGCAGGGTGGGCAGTGACAATGAGCAGTTCTTC. Translated, it gives CASRVGSDNEQFF.

This clonotype was counted a few times. The DNA of the CDR3 is TGTGCCAGCAGTCCCCTGACAGGGGCCTACGAGCAGTACTTC. Protein sequence: CASSPLTGAYEQYF. The rearrangement links TRBV6-1 to TRBJ2-7; the match to TRBD1 covers 8 bases. Losses at the gene ends were 5 bases for V and 2 bases for J; bases not matched to a gene: 5. The CDR3 contains 14 residues. Germline V CDR1 and CDR2: MNHNS, SASEGT.

V usage is TRBV5-6 and J usage is TRBJ2-5; D is perhaps TRBD2 (5 bases). The CDR3 runs 14 residues. The germline gives CDR1 SGHDT, CDR2 YYEEEE. V gave up 0 bases and J gave up 11 bases, with 17 bases separating them. The CDR3: CASSLAGDPGEQYF. The DNA for the CDR3 is TGTGCCAGCAGCTTGGCCGGGGATCCTGGGGAGCAGTACTTC.

A few counts support this clonotype. V is TRBV27 and J is TRBJ2-5; TRBD1 agrees at 10 bases. This CDR3 region has 15 residues. The germline V gene encodes CDR1 MNHEY and CDR2 SMNVEV (reference sequence). V trimming: 4 bases; J trimming: 1 base; junction bases outside the gene matches: 3. The CDR3 nucleotides are TGTGCCAGCAGTTCCGGGACAGGGGCCCAAGAGACCCAGTACTTC. Its protein product is CASSSGTGAQETQYF.

The chain links TRBV12-3 or TRBV12-4 to TRBJ2-4; 11 nucleotides match TRBD1. With V trimmed by 5 bases and J by 15 bases, 3 bases remained unmatched. This CDR3 contains 11 residues. The CDR3: CASSLGQGAYF. CDR3 DNA: TGTGCCAGCAGTCTCGGACAGGGGGCGTACTTC.

The chain employs TRBV7-2 and TRBJ1-1; a possible D gene is TRBD1 (5 bases). The CDR3 has 15 amino acids. Germline V gene data show CDR1 as SGHTA and CDR2 as FQGNSA. Trimming stripped 1 base from V and 4 bases from J, with 13 bases between. CDR3 protein: CASSLDRSRSTEAFF. The CDR3 DNA reads as TGTGCCAGCAGCTTAGACAGGAGTCGGAGCACTGAAGCTTTCTTT.

The chain is built from TRBV7-9 and TRBJ1-2, with TRBD1 identical over 7 bases. Per germline, CDR1 SEHNR and CDR2 FQNEAQ (reference sequence). The V segment lost 7 bases and the J segment 4 bases; nucleotides outside the gene matches: 9. The CDR3 covers 14 residues. The CDR3 nucleotides are TGTGCCAGCACCAGGACAGGCCAAGGCTATGGCTACACCTTC. As protein: CASTRTGQGYGYTF. The full variable domain, with the rest looked up from reference TRBV7-9 and TRBJ1-2, is DTGVSQNPRHKITKRGQNVTFRCDPISEHNRLYWYRQTLGQGPEFLTYFQNEAQLEKSRLLSDRFSAERPKGSFSTLEIQRTEQGDSAMYLCASTRTGQGYGYTFGSGTRLTVV.

The CDR3, as DNA: TGTGCCATTTATGACGGACAGGTCTACGAGCAGTACTTC. Amino acids: CAIYDGQVYEQYF. V and J are TRBV10-3 and TRBJ2-7; 7 bases align to TRBD1. The V gene end was trimmed by 9 bases and the J gene end by 3 bases; junction bases not matched to a gene: 8. The CDR3 totals 13 residues. Germline CDR1 and CDR2: ENHRY and SYGVKD.

This clonotype was observed a handful of times. V usage is TRBV11-2 and J usage is TRBJ2-1, with D tentatively TRBD1 (6 bases). With 0 bases removed from V and 8 bases from J, the gap between germline ends came to 20 bases. Germline CDR1 SGHAT, CDR2 FQNNGV. The CDR3 length is 17 residues. CDR3 DNA sequence: TGTGCCAGCAGCTTAGATAGGAGCAGGGGAAGAGGCCATGAGCAGTTCTTC. This gives the protein CASSLDRSRGRGHEQFF.

The sample holds one count of this clonotype. This chain connects TRBV7-9 to TRBJ2-7; 16 bases agree with TRBD2. Looked up from germline, CDR1 is SEHNR and CDR2 is FQNEAQ (reference sequence). The trim removed 3 bases at V and 7 bases at J, leaving 6 bases unmatched. CDR3 length: 16 amino acids. CDR3 bases: TGTGCCAGCAGCTTTGGGACTAGCGGGGGGGTAGATGAGCAGTACTTC. Residues: CASSFGTSGGVDEQYF.

This clonotype has a handful of counts. This chain uses TRBV15 with TRBJ1-2, with D perhaps matching TRBD1 (5 bases). The germline V gene encodes CDR1 LNHNV and CDR2 YYDKDF (reference sequence). Trimming shortened V by 4 bases and J by 10 bases, and 16 bases separated the two germline ends. The CDR3 is 13 amino acids. The CDR3 loop reads CATSTEPGTDYTF. The CDR3 coding sequence is TGTGCCACCAGCACCGAACCAGGGACCGACTACACCTTC.

The V gene is TRBV4-1, the J gene TRBJ1-2; the match to TRBD1 covers 7 bases. The length of the CDR3 is 16 residues. Trimming removed 3 bases from V and 5 bases from J; junction bases left unmatched: 12. CDR1 and CDR2 from the germline V gene are MGHRA and YSYEKL. The chain's CDR3 is CASSQINPGTDYGYTF. The CDR3, as DNA: TGCGCCAGCAGCCAGATAAACCCCGGGACAGATTATGGCTACACCTTC.

Comment on this clonotype: Compared with germline, one end of the junction differs, possibly owing to a read error. The rearrangement links TRBV11-2 to TRBJ2-7, with 8 bases aligning to TRBD1. Germline values: CDR1 SGHAT, CDR2 FQNNGV. This CDR3 has 15 residues. The CDR3 DNA reads as TGTGTCAGCAGCCCCCTCTCCGGGACAGGCTACGAGCAGTACTTC. Translated, it gives CVSSPLSGTGYEQYF.

The chain is built from TRBV7-9 and TRBJ2-7; a weak D match, TRBD1 (5 bases). Germline CDR1 reads SEHNR; CDR2 reads FQNEAQ (reference sequence). The CDR3 runs 13 residues. Trimming stripped 2 bases from V and 5 bases from J, with 10 bases between. CDR3 amino acids: CASSLRGSNEQYF. The CDR3 DNA reads TGTGCCAGCAGCTTAAGGGGCAGCAACGAGCAGTACTTC.

CDR3 sequence: CASSEGNRGNEQFF. The CDR3 nucleotides are TGTGCCAGCAGTGAAGGGAACAGGGGCAATGAGCAGTTCTTC. This sequence joins TRBV2 and TRBJ2-1; TRBD1 aligns across 7 bases. Germline V lookup: CDR1 SNHLY, CDR2 FYNNEI. With 1 base clipped from V and 6 bases from J, the junction kept 3 bases outside the gene matches. CDR3 length: 14 amino acids. The variable domain in full, with the rest retrieved from reference TRBV2 and TRBJ2-1, is EPEVTQTPSHQVTQMGQEVILRCVPISNHLYFYWYRQILGQKVEFLVSFYNNEISEKSEIFDDQFSVERPDGSNFTLKIRSTKLEDSAMYFCASSEGNRGNEQFFGPGTRLTVL.

There are a few counts of this clonotype. The chain joins TRBV10-3 to TRBJ2-7; TRBD2 agrees at 10 bases. This CDR3 spans 17 amino acids. Germline CDR1 reads ENHRY; CDR2 reads SYGVKD. The J segment lost 2 bases and the V segment lost 0 bases, leaving 7 bases of the junction unmatched. The CDR3 DNA follows: TGTGCCATCAGTGAGTCAGGGCTAGCGGGGGTTACCTACGAGCAGTACTTC. This gives the protein CAISESGLAGVTYEQYF.

This clonotype came up a few times. The chain uses TRBV2 and TRBJ1-6; no clear D. Per germline, CDR1 SNHLY and CDR2 FYNNEI. V was cut by 7 bases and J by 10 bases, with 17 bases left in between. The CDR3 spans 14 residues. The CDR3 here is CASMGMKSGSPLHF. DNA for the CDR3: TGTGCCAGCATGGGGATGAAGTCGGGCTCACCCCTCCACTTT.